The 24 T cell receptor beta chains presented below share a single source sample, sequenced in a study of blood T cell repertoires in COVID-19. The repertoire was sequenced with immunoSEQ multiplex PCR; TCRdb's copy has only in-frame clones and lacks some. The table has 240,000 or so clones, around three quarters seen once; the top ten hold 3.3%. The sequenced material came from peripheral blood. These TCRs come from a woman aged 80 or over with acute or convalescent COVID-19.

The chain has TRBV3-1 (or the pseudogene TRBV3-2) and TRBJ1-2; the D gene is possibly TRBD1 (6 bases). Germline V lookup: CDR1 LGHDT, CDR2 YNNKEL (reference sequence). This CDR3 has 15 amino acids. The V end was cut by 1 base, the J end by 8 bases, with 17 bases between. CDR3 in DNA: TGTGCCAGCAGCCAAGTTTCTGGGGGCGTTCCCGGCTACACCTTC. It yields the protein CASSQVSGGVPGYTF.

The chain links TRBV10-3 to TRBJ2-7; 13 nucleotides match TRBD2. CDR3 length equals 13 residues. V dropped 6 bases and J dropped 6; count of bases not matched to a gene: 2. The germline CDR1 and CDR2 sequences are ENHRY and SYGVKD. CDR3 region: CAIRLAGGPEQYF. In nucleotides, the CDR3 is TGTGCCATCAGACTAGCGGGAGGGCCCGAGCAGTACTTC.

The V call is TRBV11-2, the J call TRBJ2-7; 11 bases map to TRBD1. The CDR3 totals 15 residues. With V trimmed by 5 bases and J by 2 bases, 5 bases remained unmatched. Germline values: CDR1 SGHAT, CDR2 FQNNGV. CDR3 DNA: TGTGCCAGCAGCCGCGGGACAGGGGGGACCTACGAGCAGTACTTC. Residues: CASSRGTGGTYEQYF.

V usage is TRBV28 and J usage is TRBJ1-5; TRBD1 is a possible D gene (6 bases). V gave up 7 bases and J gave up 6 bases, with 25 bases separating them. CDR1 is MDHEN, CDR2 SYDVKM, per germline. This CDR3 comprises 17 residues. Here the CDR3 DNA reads TGTGCCAGCACCCTTTCGGCCGGGCAGGGGTTGAGTCAGCCCCAGCATTTT. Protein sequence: CASTLSAGQGLSQPQHF.

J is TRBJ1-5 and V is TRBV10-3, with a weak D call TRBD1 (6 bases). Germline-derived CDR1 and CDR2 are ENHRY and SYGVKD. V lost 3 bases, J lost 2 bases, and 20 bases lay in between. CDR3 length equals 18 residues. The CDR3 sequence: CAISDPLRGTVGNQPQHF. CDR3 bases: TGTGCCATCAGTGATCCATTAAGGGGGACCGTGGGCAATCAGCCCCAGCATTTT.

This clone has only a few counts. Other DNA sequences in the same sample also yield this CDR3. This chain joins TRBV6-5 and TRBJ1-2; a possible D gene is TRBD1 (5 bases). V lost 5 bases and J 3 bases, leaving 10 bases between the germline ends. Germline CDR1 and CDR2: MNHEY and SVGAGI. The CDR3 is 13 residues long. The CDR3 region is CASSRGSDYGYTF. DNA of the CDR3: TGTGCCAGCAGTAGGGGAAGTGACTATGGCTACACCTTC.

The CDR3 nucleotides read TGTGCCAGCAGCCAAGGGGTAACCGGACAGGGTCTATACGAGCAGTACTTC. This translates into CASSQGVTGQGLYEQYF. The J gene is TRBJ2-7, the V gene TRBV4-2, with 8 bases matching TRBD1. V lost 1 base to trimming and J lost 4 bases; unmatched junction nucleotides: 12. In germline, CDR1 is LGHNA, CDR2 YNFKEQ. The CDR3 sequence is 17 residues long.

The CDR3 protein is CASSPVWGQNYGYTF. For the CDR3, the DNA is TGTGCCAGCAGCCCCGTCTGGGGACAGAACTATGGCTACACCTTC. V is TRBV6-4 and J is TRBJ1-2, with 7 bases aligning to TRBD1. The V segment lost 6 bases and the J segment 2 bases; nucleotides outside the gene matches: 9. This CDR3 comprises 15 residues. Germline V gene data show CDR1 as MRHNA and CDR2 as SNTAGT.

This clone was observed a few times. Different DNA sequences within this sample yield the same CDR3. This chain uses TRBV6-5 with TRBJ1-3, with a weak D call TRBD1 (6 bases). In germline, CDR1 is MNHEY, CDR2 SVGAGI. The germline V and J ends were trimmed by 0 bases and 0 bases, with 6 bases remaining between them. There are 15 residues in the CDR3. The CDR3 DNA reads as TGTGCCAGCAGTTACTCGACAGGCTCTGGAAACACCATATATTTT. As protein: CASSYSTGSGNTIYF.

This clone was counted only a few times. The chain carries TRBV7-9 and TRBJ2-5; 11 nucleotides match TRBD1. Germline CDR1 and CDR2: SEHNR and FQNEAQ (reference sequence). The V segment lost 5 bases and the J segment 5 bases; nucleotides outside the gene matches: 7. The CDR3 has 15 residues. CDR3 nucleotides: TGTGCCAGCAGCCCCTGGACAGGGGGCGGGGAGACCCAGTACTTC. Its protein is CASSPWTGGGETQYF. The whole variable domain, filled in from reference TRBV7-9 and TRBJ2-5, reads DTGVSQNPRHKITKRGQNVTFRCDPISEHNRLYWYRQTLGQGPEFLTYFQNEAQLEKSRLLSDRFSAERPKGSFSTLEIQRTEQGDSAMYLCASSPWTGGGETQYFGPGTRLLVL.

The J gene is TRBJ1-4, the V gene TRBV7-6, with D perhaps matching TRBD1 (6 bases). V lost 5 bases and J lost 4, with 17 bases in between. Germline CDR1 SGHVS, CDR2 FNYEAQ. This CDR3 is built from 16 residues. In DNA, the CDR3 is TGTGCCAGCAGCGCCCTAGACAGGTCCTTTAATGAAAAACTGTTTTTT. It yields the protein CASSALDRSFNEKLFF.

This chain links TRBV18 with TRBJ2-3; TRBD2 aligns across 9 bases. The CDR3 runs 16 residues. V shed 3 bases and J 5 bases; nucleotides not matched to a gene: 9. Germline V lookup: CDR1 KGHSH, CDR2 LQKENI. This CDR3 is CASSPWGGGAGDTQYF. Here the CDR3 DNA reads TGTGCCAGCTCACCTTGGGGCGGGGGGGCCGGAGATACGCAGTATTTT. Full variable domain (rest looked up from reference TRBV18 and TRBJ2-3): NAGVMQNPRHLVRRRGQEARLRCSPMKGHSHVYWYRQLPEEGLKFMVYLQKENIIDESGMPKERFSAEFPKEGPSILRIQQVVRGDSAAYFCASSPWGGGAGDTQYFGPGTRLTVL.

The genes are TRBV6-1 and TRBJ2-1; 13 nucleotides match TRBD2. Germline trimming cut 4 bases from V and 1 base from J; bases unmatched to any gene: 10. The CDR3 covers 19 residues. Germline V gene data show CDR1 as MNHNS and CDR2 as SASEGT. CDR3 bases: TGTGCCAGCAGTGGACTGTCAACTAGCGGGAGGGGGTCCTACAATGAGCAGTTCTTC. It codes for CASSGLSTSGRGSYNEQFF.

CDR3 loop: CASSPRQGRGYEQYF. The CDR3 nucleotides are TGTGCCAGCAGCCCCCGCCAGGGGAGGGGTTACGAGCAGTACTTC. The V and J genes are TRBV5-6 and TRBJ2-7; D is perhaps TRBD2 (7 bases). The CDR3 length is 15 residues. V dropped 4 bases and J dropped 4 bases, with 18 bases sitting between them. Germline CDR1 SGHDT, CDR2 YYEEEE.

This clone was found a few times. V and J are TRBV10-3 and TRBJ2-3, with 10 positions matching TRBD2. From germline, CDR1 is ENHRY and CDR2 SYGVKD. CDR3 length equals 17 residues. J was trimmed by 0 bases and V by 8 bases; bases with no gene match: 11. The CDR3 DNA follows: TGTGCCATCGCCTTCAGCGGGGGGGAGTTAAGCACAGATACGCAGTATTTT. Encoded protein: CAIAFSGGELSTDTQYF.

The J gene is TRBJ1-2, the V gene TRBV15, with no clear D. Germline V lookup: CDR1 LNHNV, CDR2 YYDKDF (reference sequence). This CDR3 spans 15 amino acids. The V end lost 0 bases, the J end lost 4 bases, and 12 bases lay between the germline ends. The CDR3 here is CATSRDSGLIYGYTF. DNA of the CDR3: TGTGCCACCAGCAGAGATTCAGGTTTAATCTATGGCTACACCTTC.

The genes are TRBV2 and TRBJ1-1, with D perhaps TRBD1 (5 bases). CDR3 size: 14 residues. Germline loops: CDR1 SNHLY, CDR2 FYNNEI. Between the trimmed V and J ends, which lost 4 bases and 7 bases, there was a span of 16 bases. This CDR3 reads CASSGIYDSLEAFF. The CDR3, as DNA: TGTGCCAGCAGTGGGATCTACGACAGTCTTGAAGCTTTCTTT.

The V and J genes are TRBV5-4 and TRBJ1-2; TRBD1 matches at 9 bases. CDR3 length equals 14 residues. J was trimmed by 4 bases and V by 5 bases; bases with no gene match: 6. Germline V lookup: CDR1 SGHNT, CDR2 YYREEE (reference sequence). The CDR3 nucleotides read TGTGCCAGCAGTAGACAGGGGGTAATCTATGGCTACACCTTC. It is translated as CASSRQGVIYGYTF. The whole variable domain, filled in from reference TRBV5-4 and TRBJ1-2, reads ETGVTQSPTHLIKTRGQQVTLRCSSQSGHNTVSWYQQALGQGPQFIFQYYREEENGRGNFPPRFSGLQFPNYSSELNVNALELDDSALYLCASSRQGVIYGYTFGSGTRLTVV.

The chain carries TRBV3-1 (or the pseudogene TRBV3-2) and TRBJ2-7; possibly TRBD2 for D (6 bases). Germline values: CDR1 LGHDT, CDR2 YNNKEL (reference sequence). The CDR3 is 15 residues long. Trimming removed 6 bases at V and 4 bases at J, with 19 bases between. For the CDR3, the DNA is TGTGCCAGCAGATCCATACGGGGGAGGAGGTACGAGCAGTACTTC. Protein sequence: CASRSIRGRRYEQYF.

The CDR3 reads CASSLDRGHGYTF. The CDR3 region has the DNA TGTGCCAGCAGCTTGGACAGGGGGCATGGCTACACCTTC. The gene calls are TRBV7-9 and TRBJ1-2; 11 bases are shared with TRBD1. This CDR3 region has 13 residues. V lost 3 bases to trimming and J lost 6 bases; unmatched junction nucleotides: 0. Germline V gene sequence: CDR1 SEHNR, CDR2 FQNEAQ (reference sequence). The full variable domain, completed using reference TRBV7-9 and TRBJ1-2, is DTGVSQNPRHKITKRGQNVTFRCDPISEHNRLYWYRQTLGQGPEFLTYFQNEAQLEKSRLLSDRFSAERPKGSFSTLEIQRTEQGDSAMYLCASSLDRGHGYTFGSGTRLTVV.

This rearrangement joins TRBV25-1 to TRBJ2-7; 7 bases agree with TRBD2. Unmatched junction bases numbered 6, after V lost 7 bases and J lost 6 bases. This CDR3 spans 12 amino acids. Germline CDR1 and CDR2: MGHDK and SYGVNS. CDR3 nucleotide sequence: TGTGCCAGCATGGCCTCTAGCGGCGAGCAGTACTTC. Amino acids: CASMASSGEQYF.

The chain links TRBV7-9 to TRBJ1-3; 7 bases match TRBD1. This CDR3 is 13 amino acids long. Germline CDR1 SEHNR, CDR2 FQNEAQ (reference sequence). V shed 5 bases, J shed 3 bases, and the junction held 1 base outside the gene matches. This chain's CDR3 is CASSNRGGNTIYF. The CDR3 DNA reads TGTGCCAGCAGCAACAGGGGTGGAAACACCATATATTTT. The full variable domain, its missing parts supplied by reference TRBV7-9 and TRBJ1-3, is DTGVSQNPRHKITKRGQNVTFRCDPISEHNRLYWYRQTLGQGPEFLTYFQNEAQLEKSRLLSDRFSAERPKGSFSTLEIQRTEQGDSAMYLCASSNRGGNTIYFGEGSWLTVV.

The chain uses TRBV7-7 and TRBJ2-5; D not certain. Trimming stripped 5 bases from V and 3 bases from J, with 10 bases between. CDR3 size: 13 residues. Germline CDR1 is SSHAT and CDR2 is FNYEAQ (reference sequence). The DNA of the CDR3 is TGTGCCAGCAGCCCCGACTCCAAAGAGACCCAGTACTTC. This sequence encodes CASSPDSKETQYF.

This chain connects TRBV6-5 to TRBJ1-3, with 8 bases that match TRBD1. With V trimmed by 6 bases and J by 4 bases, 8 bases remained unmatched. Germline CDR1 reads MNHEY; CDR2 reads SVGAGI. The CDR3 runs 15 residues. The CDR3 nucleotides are TGTGCCAGCAGCCCACAGGACAGGGAAGGAAACACCATATATTTT. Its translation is CASSPQDREGNTIYF.